This T cell receptor (beta chain) appears in the sequencing data of a study of cytomegalovirus exposure and HLA in healthy donors. Study summary: The 95 to 150 validation repertoires, a later analysis reported, used the same platform as the 666 first-cohort repertoires.

This CDR3 region has 17 residues. Germline values: CDR1 LGHNA, CDR2 YNFKEQ. J lost 7 bases, V lost 1 base, and 13 bases had no gene match. Data came from immunoSEQ multiplex PCR; TCRdb stores just in-frame clones and leaves some out. The data show about 170,000 clones, around 87% seen once. Sequencing input: PBMCs. This sequence originates from a woman aged 30 to 39 in good health and CMV-seronegative. The rearrangement uses TRBV4-2 and TRBJ1-2, with 9 bases that match TRBD1. For the CDR3, the DNA is TGTGCCAGCAGCCAAGCGCACAGGGGGCAGGGGATTTTTGGCTACACCTTC. The encoded protein is CASSQAHRGQGIFGYTF.